Presented here are 20 T cell receptor beta chains from one specimen sequenced in a study of blood T cell repertoires in COVID-19. Repertoires were generated with immunoSEQ multiplex PCR, while TCRdb's copy carries only in-frame clones and drops some. The table lists some 290,000 clones, around four fifths of them singletons, with around 4.5% in the top ten. The specimen was peripheral blood. Source of these receptors: a man in his sixties who had recovered from COVID-19.

The rearrangement uses TRBV7-2 and TRBJ2-2; 9 positions agree with TRBD1. The germline CDR1 and CDR2 sequences are SGHTA and FQGNSA. Unmatched junction bases numbered 8, after V lost 5 bases and J lost 4 bases. The CDR3 is made up of 16 amino acids. The CDR3 DNA is TGTGCCAGCAGCCCTCCGGGGACAGGGTTCACCGGGGAGCTGTTTTTT. Its translation is CASSPPGTGFTGELFF.

The CDR3 nucleotides are TGTGCCAGCAAGTTGAGGGACAACTCTAATTCACCCCTCCACTTT. Residues: CASKLRDNSNSPLHF. The gene calls are TRBV2 and TRBJ1-6; D is perhaps TRBD1 (6 bases). V gave up 7 bases and J gave up 6 bases, with 16 bases separating them. Per the germline V gene, CDR1 is SNHLY and CDR2 is FYNNEI. The CDR3 runs 15 residues.

This clone was counted only a few times. The chain joins TRBV18 to TRBJ2-5; D is unclear. This CDR3 comprises 14 residues. CDR1 and CDR2 (germline): KGHSH, LQKENI. The germline V and J ends were trimmed by 3 bases and 5 bases, with 13 bases remaining between them. The CDR3 nucleotides read TGTGCCAGCTCACCGTCGGCGGCGAGGGAGACCCAGTACTTC. Residues: CASSPSAARETQYF.

The CDR3 DNA follows: TGTGCCAGCAGCGAAGGGAGGGAGCAGTACTTC. Its protein is CASSEGREQYF. This rearrangement joins TRBV28 to TRBJ2-7, with D possibly matching TRBD2 (6 bases). Germline-derived CDR1 and CDR2 are MDHEN and SYDVKM. The CDR3 spans 11 residues. V lost 6 bases and J lost 7, with 10 bases in between.

The chain has TRBV5-1 and TRBJ1-4; 8 nucleotides align to TRBD1. The ends lost 5 bases at V and 4 bases at J; junction bases unmatched: 10. CDR3 length equals 16 residues. Germline loops: CDR1 SGHRS, CDR2 YFSETQ. CDR3 in amino acids: CASRVISGTGNEKLFF. As DNA, the CDR3 is TGCGCCAGCAGGGTGATTTCGGGGACAGGTAATGAAAAACTGTTTTTT.

The chain has TRBV18 and TRBJ2-5; 11 bases line up with TRBD2. The CDR3 loop spans 19 amino acids. V lost 3 bases to trimming and J lost 5 bases; unmatched junction nucleotides: 17. Germline lookup yields CDR1 KGHSH and CDR2 LQKENI. The CDR3 protein is CASSPQRQAPTSGTETQYF. The DNA for the CDR3 is TGTGCCAGCTCACCCCAACGACAGGCCCCGACTAGCGGGACGGAGACCCAGTACTTC.

The rearrangement joins TRBV27 to TRBJ2-3, with a weak D call TRBD2 (6 bases). This CDR3 has 16 amino acids. Germline V gene sequence: CDR1 MNHEY, CDR2 SMNVEV (reference sequence). The V end lost 5 bases, the J end lost 2 bases, and 17 bases lay between the germline ends. CDR3 sequence: CASSPRFRETTDTQYF. Written as DNA, the CDR3 is TGTGCCAGCAGTCCCCGCTTCCGGGAGACCACAGATACGCAGTATTTT.

The chain carries TRBV6-5 and TRBJ2-2, with a possible D match to TRBD2 (5 bases). CDR1 is MNHEY and CDR2 is SVGAGI in the germline V gene. Trimming left V 2 bases short and J 9 bases short, with 19 bases between. The CDR3 runs 16 residues. As DNA, the CDR3 is TGTGCCAGCAGTTACCCTCTACTAGGGCGGTACAGGGAGCTGTTTTTT. It is translated as CASSYPLLGRYRELFF.

The chain combines TRBV30 with TRBJ2-5; possible D gene TRBD2, 5 bases. The CDR3 contains 15 residues. Trimming removed 4 bases from V and 1 base from J, with 16 bases in between. Germline V gene sequence: CDR1 GTSNPN, CDR2 SVGIG (reference sequence). The CDR3 bases are TGTGCCTGGACCGCCACCCGCCGGGGCCAAGAGACCCAGTACTTC. It codes for CAWTATRRGQETQYF. Full variable domain (outside the CDR3, taken from reference TRBV30 and TRBJ2-5): SQTIHQWPATLVQPVGSPLSLECTVEGTSNPNLYWYRQAAGRGLQLLFYSVGIGQISSEVPQNLSASRPQDRQFILSSKKLLLSDSGFYLCAWTATRRGQETQYFGPGTRLLVL.

V gene TRBV29-1 combines with J gene TRBJ2-5; 7 bases are a match to TRBD1. The junction had 8 bases not matched to a gene; V was cut back by 5 bases and J by 2 bases. Germline-derived CDR1 and CDR2 are SQVTM and ANQGSEA. This CDR3 has 14 amino acids. CDR3 sequence (DNA): TGCAGCGTTTTCAGGGACAGAAGTCAAGAGACCCAGTACTTC. It is translated as CSVFRDRSQETQYF. The full variable domain, its missing parts supplied by reference TRBV29-1 and TRBJ2-5, is SAVISQKPSRDICQRGTSLTIQCQVDSQVTMMFWYRQQPGQSLTLIATANQGSEATYESGFVIDKFPISRPNLTFSTLTVSNMSPEDSSIYLCSVFRDRSQETQYFGPGTRLLVL.

V usage is TRBV11-2 and J usage is TRBJ2-1; D gene ambiguous. CDR3 length: 15 amino acids. Germline V gene lookup returns CDR1 SGHAT and CDR2 FQNNGV. The germline V and J ends were trimmed by 5 bases and 8 bases, with 19 bases remaining between them. The CDR3 DNA sequence: TGTGCCAGCAGCCGGCCGTTACTACTATTACATGAGCAGTTCTTC. Its translation: CASSRPLLLLHEQFF.

This chain links TRBV6-5 with TRBJ1-6; the D gene is possibly TRBD1 (5 bases). The CDR3 totals 15 residues. Between the trimmed V and J ends, which lost 0 bases and 6 bases, there was a span of 9 bases. Germline V gives CDR1 MNHEY, CDR2 SVGAGI. This chain's CDR3 is CASSYSNRGNSPLHF. Written as DNA, the CDR3 is TGTGCCAGCAGTTACTCGAATAGGGGTAATTCACCCCTCCACTTT.

The V and J genes are TRBV2 and TRBJ2-5; 7 bases fit TRBD2. J gave up 5 bases and V 3 bases, and 6 bases lay outside the gene matches. The CDR3 has 14 residues. Germline CDR1 and CDR2: SNHLY and FYNNEI. The CDR3 bases are TGTGCCAGCAGTGAGTCCGGGGGGATTGAGACCCAGTACTTC. It encodes CASSESGGIETQYF.

The rearrangement uses TRBV6-6 and TRBJ2-1, with 8 bases identical to TRBD2. The CDR3 has 14 amino acids. The V and J ends lost 8 bases and 7 bases, in that order; junction bases with no gene match: 10. Germline CDR1 is MNHNY and CDR2 is SVGAGI (reference sequence). Written as DNA, the CDR3 is TGTGCCAGCGGTAGGGCGGGAGGCGTAAATGAGCAGTTCTTC. As protein: CASGRAGGVNEQFF.

Concerning this clone itself: Other DNA sequences from this sample encode an identical CDR3 as well. In nucleotides, the CDR3 is TGTGCCAGCAGCGTAGCCCAGGGGGCCGGGGAGCTGTTTTTT. Protein: CASSVAQGAGELFF. The chain employs TRBV9 and TRBJ2-2; 7 nucleotides align to TRBD1. V lost 0 bases and J lost 6; bases outside the gene matches: 2. Per germline, CDR1 SGDLS and CDR2 YYNGEE. CDR3 length: 14 residues. Full variable domain (rest looked up from reference TRBV9 and TRBJ2-2): DSGVTQTPKHLITATGQRVTLRCSPRSGDLSVYWYQQSLDQGLQFLIQYYNGEERAKGNILERFSAQQFPDLHSELNLSSLELGDSALYFCASSVAQGAGELFFGEGSRLTVL.

J is TRBJ1-3 and V is TRBV29-1; 7 nucleotides line up with TRBD1. Germline CDR1 SQVTM, CDR2 ANQGSEA. This CDR3 contains 16 residues. V was pared by 8 bases and J by 3 bases, with 16 bases of the junction left unmatched. CDR3 sequence reads: CSPPLFDRVFGNTIYF. The CDR3 bases are TGCAGCCCTCCACTCTTCGACAGGGTTTTTGGAAACACCATATATTTT. Drawing the rest from reference TRBV29-1 and TRBJ1-3, the complete variable domain is SAVISQKPSRDICQRGTSLTIQCQVDSQVTMMFWYRQQPGQSLTLIATANQGSEATYESGFVIDKFPISRPNLTFSTLTVSNMSPEDSSIYLCSPPLFDRVFGNTIYFGEGSWLTVV.

The V call is TRBV6-5, the J call TRBJ2-7, with 7 nucleotides matching TRBD2. CDR1 is MNHEY and CDR2 is SVGAGI in the germline V gene. V trimming: 0 bases; J trimming: 1 base; junction bases outside the gene matches: 0. The CDR3 loop spans 14 amino acids. CDR3: CASSYSSGSYEQYF. As DNA, the CDR3 is TGTGCCAGCAGTTACTCTAGCGGGTCCTACGAGCAGTACTTC.

The rearrangement uses TRBV12-5 and TRBJ2-1; 8 positions match TRBD2. With 3 bases clipped from V and 3 bases from J, the junction kept 7 bases outside the gene matches. The CDR3 totals 16 residues. CDR1 and CDR2 from the germline V gene are LGHNT and FRNRAP. The CDR3, as DNA: TGTGCTAGTGGTTTCATAGCGGGAATTGGCTACAATGAGCAGTTCTTC. Its protein product is CASGFIAGIGYNEQFF.

This clone appeared a few times. The rearrangement uses TRBV28 and TRBJ1-4; 10 positions agree with TRBD1. The CDR3 contains 15 residues. The V gene's germline CDR1 is MDHEN and CDR2 SYDVKM. The V segment lost 3 bases and the J segment 8 bases; nucleotides outside the gene matches: 6. CDR3 in DNA: TGTGCCAGCAGTTTGTGGGGACAGGGGAGGGAAAAACTGTTTTTT. It encodes CASSLWGQGREKLFF.

The chain carries TRBV5-5 and TRBJ2-3, with 11 positions matching TRBD1. This CDR3 has 17 amino acids. In germline, CDR1 is SGHKS, CDR2 YYEKEE (reference sequence). V lost 1 base and J lost 0; bases outside the gene matches: 4. Here the CDR3 reads CASSLPGQGASTDTQYF. The CDR3 region has the DNA TGTGCCAGCAGCTTGCCCGGACAGGGGGCTAGCACAGATACGCAGTATTTT.